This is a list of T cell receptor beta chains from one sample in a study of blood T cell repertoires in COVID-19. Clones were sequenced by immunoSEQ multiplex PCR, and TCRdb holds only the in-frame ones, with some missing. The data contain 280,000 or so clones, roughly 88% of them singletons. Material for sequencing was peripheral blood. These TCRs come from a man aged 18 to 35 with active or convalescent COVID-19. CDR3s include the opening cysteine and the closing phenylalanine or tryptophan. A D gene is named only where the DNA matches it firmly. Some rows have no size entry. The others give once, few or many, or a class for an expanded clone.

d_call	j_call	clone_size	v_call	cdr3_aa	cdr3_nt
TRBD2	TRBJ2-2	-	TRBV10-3	CAISELLAGVGGELFF	TGTGCCATCAGTGAATTATTAGCGGGGGTTGGCGGGGAGCTGTTTTTT
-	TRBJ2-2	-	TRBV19	CASTDAEVTGELFF	TGTGCCAGTACTGATGCTGAGGTCACCGGGGAGCTGTTTTTT
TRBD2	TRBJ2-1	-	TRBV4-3	CASSQEILAGGYNEQFF	TGCGCCAGCAGCCAAGAGATACTAGCGGGGGGTTACAATGAGCAGTTCTTC
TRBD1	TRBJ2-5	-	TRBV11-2	CASSLDRYEQGIETQYF	TGTGCCAGCAGCTTAGATCGTTACGAACAGGGGATTGAGACCCAGTACTTC
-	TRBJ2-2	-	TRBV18	CASSPQRDWYTGELFF	TGTGCCAGCTCACCACAGAGGGATTGGTACACCGGGGAGCTGTTTTTT
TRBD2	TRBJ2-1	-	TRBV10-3	CAISESRSGGAYNEQFF	TGTGCCATCAGTGAGTCGAGGAGCGGGGGGGCCTACAATGAGCAGTTCTTC
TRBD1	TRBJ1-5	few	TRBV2	CASSRTGDQPQHF	TGTGCCAGCAGTAGGACAGGGGACCAGCCCCAGCATTTT
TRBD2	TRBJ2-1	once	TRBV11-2	CASRVDLGLAGNNEQFF	TGTGCCAGCAGGGTGGATCTTGGCCTAGCGGGAAACAATGAGCAGTTCTTC
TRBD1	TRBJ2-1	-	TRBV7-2	CASSGPGTGNLYEQFF	TGTGCCAGCAGCGGCCCCGGGACAGGGAATCTCTATGAGCAGTTCTTC
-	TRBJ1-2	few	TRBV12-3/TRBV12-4	CASSPRTFGGYTF	TGTGCCAGCAGCCCGAGGACATTCGGTGGCTACACCTTC
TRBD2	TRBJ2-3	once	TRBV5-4	CASRSGGMGTDTQYF	TGTGCCAGCAGATCGGGGGGGATGGGCACAGATACGCAGTATTTT
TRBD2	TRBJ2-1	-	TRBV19	CASSIGSGLAGDGEQFF	TGTGCCAGTAGTATAGGTTCGGGGCTAGCGGGGGACGGGGAGCAGTTCTTC
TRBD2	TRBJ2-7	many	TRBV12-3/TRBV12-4	CASSSGGAFEQYF	TGTGCCAGCTCAAGCGGGGGGGCCTTTGAGCAGTACTTC
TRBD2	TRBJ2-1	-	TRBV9	CASSWTSGGADEQFF	TGTGCCAGCTCCTGGACTAGCGGGGGGGCAGATGAGCAGTTCTTC
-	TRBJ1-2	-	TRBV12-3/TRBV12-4	CASSLGAGYGYTF	TGTGCCAGCAGTTTAGGAGCAGGCTATGGCTACACCTTC
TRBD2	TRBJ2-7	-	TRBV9	CASSVGSSGGAYEQYF	TGTGCCAGCAGCGTAGGAAGTAGCGGGGGGGCCTACGAGCAGTACTTC
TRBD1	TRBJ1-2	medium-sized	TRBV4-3	CASSQARGQNIYGYTF	TGCGCCAGCAGCCAAGCCCGGGGACAGAATATCTATGGCTACACCTTC
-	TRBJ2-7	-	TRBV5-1	CASSLNGGNEQYF	TGCGCCAGCAGCTTGAACGGTGGTAACGAGCAGTACTTC
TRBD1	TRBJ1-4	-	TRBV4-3	CASSIRTAQGGKLFF	TGCGCCAGCAGCATCCGGACAGCCCAGGGGGGAAAACTGTTTTTT
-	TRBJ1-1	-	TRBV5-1	CASSSSIFKEYTAGNTEAFF	TGCGCCAGCAGCTCCTCGATCTTCAAAGAATATACGGCAGGGAACACTGAAGCTTTCTTT
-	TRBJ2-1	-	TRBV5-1	CASSLSRDEQFF	TGCGCCAGCAGCTTGTCCCGGGATGAGCAGTTCTTC
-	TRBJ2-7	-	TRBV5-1	CASTNTAVEQYF	TGCGCCAGCACTAATACAGCTGTCGAGCAGTACTTC
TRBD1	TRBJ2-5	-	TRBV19	CASSSRQGAGETQYF	TGTGCCAGTAGTAGTCGACAGGGGGCGGGGGAGACCCAGTACTTC
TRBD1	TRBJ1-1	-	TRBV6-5	CASRLRGRTEAFF	TGTGCCAGCAGACTCAGGGGGCGGACTGAAGCTTTCTTT
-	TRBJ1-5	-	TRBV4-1	CASSLGEGAGQPQHF	TGCGCCAGCAGCTTAGGGGAAGGGGCGGGACAGCCCCAGCATTTT
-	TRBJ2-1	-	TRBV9	CASSVGGGADEQFF	TGTGCCAGCAGCGTAGGAGGGGGGGCGGATGAGCAGTTCTTC
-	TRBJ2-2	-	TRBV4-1	CASSQGRTGELFF	TGCGCCAGCAGCCAAGGTCGTACCGGGGAGCTGTTTTTT
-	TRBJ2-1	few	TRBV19	CASTRDPRSSYNEQFF	TGTGCCAGTACCAGGGATCCTAGGAGCTCCTACAATGAGCAGTTCTTC
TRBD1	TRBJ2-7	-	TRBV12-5	CASGLVQGGKSYEQYF	TGTGCTAGTGGTTTGGTACAAGGGGGCAAATCCTACGAGCAGTACTTC
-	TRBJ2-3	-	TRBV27	CASSPRLPRVTDTQYF	TGTGCCAGCAGTCCCCGCCTTCCGAGGGTCACAGATACGCAGTATTTT
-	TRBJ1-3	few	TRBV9	CASSVGGGNTIYF	TGTGCCAGCAGCGTCGGGGGAGGAAACACCATATATTTT
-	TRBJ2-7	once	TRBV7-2	CASSLDYYEQYF	TGTGCCAGCAGCTTAGATTACTACGAGCAGTACTTC
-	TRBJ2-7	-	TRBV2	CASSEAWVVRRRASYEQYF	TGTGCCAGCAGTGAAGCGTGGGTGGTGCGACGGAGGGCCTCCTACGAGCAGTACTTC
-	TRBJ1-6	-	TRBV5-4	CASSLTANSPLHF	TGTGCCAGCAGCTTGACAGCCAATTCACCCCTCCACTTT
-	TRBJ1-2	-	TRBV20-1	CSARPDYGYTF	TGCAGTGCTAGACCAGACTATGGCTACACCTTC
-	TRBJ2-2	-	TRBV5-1	CASSLEATSNTGELFF	TGCGCCAGCAGCTTGGAGGCGACTTCGAACACCGGGGAGCTGTTTTTT
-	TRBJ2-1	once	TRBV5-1	CASSWSASRIYNEQFF	TGCGCCAGCAGCTGGTCCGCTAGCAGGATCTACAATGAGCAGTTCTTC
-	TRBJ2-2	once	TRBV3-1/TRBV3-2	CASSPRGAGELFF	TGTGCCAGCAGCCCCAGGGGGGCCGGGGAGCTGTTTTTT
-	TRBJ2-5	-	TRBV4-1	CASSHPGGDPKETQYF	TGCGCCAGCAGCCACCCCGGAGGAGACCCGAAAGAGACCCAGTACTTC
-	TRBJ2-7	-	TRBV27	CASSLGQGTYEQYF	TGTGCCAGCAGTTTAGGTCAGGGCACGTACGAGCAGTACTTC
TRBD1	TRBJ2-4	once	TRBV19	CASSIAWTGPKNIQYF	TGTGCCAGTAGTATAGCCTGGACAGGACCCAAAAACATTCAGTACTTC
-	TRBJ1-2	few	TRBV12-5	CASGLASLGAWGYTF	TGTGCTAGTGGTTTGGCCTCCCTGGGGGCTTGGGGCTACACCTTC
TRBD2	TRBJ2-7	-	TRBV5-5	CASSLSGGVVDEQYF	TGTGCCAGCAGCTTGAGTGGGGGGGTAGTGGACGAGCAGTACTTC
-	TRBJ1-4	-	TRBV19	CASSSYPENRATNEKLFF	TGTGCCAGTAGTTCCTACCCCGAAAACAGGGCGACTAATGAAAAACTGTTTTTT